These 32 T cell receptor beta chains were sequenced from one sample in a study of control samples from healthy donors and cancer patients. Some clones are missing from TCRdb's copy, which holds only in-frame ones; the method was immunoSEQ multiplex PCR. The data contain approximately 220,000 clones, about 93% of them singletons. Sequencing used blood. The source of these receptors is a man over 45 in good health.

V is TRBV9 and J is TRBJ2-2, with 9 bases identical to TRBD1. With 6 bases clipped from V and 5 bases from J, the junction kept 8 bases outside the gene matches. The CDR3 covers 15 residues. The germline V gene has CDR1 SGDLS and CDR2 YYNGEE. CDR3 coding DNA: TGTGCCAGCACCTCCGGGACAGGGAATACCGGGGAGCTGTTTTTT. Its protein is CASTSGTGNTGELFF.

This chain joins TRBV6-5 and TRBJ1-5; TRBD1 might be the D (5 bases). Germline CDR1 and CDR2: MNHEY and SVGAGI. V was trimmed by 6 bases and J by 3 bases, leaving 15 bases between them. This CDR3 spans 15 amino acids. The CDR3 DNA reads as TGTGCCAGCAGGCCCGACAGCCTTAACAATCAGCCCCAGCATTTT. Its translation: CASRPDSLNNQPQHF.

V is TRBV2 and J is TRBJ2-7; D is perhaps TRBD1 or TRBD2 (5 bases each). The germline gives CDR1 SNHLY, CDR2 FYNNEI. This CDR3 spans 15 amino acids. The V end was cut by 4 bases, the J end by 4 bases, with 17 bases between. CDR3 in amino acids: CASSVRPGTLYEQYV. In DNA form, the CDR3 reads TGTGCCAGCAGTGTCCGTCCCGGGACCCTTTACGAGCAGTACGTC.

The V call is TRBV5-1, the J call TRBJ2-1; D is ambiguous. Germline lookup yields CDR1 SGHRS and CDR2 YFSETQ. V was clipped by 0 bases and J by 3 bases, with 4 bases between them. This CDR3 is built from 13 residues. The CDR3 region has the DNA TGCGCCAGCAGCTTGGAGGTCTACAATGAGCAGTTCTTC. This sequence encodes CASSLEVYNEQFF.

The J gene is TRBJ2-1, the V gene TRBV7-9, with 9 bases that match TRBD1. Germline CDR1 SEHNR, CDR2 FQNEAQ (reference sequence). V shed 3 bases, J shed 1 base, and the junction held 4 bases outside the gene matches. This CDR3 is built from 16 residues. This chain's CDR3 is CASSLDDRGSYNEQFF. CDR3 nucleotide sequence: TGTGCCAGCAGCTTGGACGACAGGGGGTCCTACAATGAGCAGTTCTTC.

This clone was seen just once. The rearrangement uses TRBV5-1 and TRBJ1-1; maybe TRBD1 (5 bases). Trimming took off 3 bases at V and 3 bases at J, with 15 bases between the two ends. There are 15 residues in the CDR3. The germline V gene encodes CDR1 SGHRS and CDR2 YFSETQ. CDR3 residues: CASSWGGPRDTEAFF. The CDR3 region has the DNA TGCGCCAGCAGCTGGGGGGGACCGCGAGACACTGAAGCTTTCTTT.

J is TRBJ1-6 and V is TRBV7-2; D remains ambiguous. With 2 bases removed from V and 8 bases from J, the gap between germline ends came to 13 bases. This CDR3 region has 15 residues. In germline, CDR1 is SGHTA, CDR2 FQGNSA. The CDR3 here is CASSLLGSHYSPLHF. CDR3 sequence (DNA): TGTGCCAGCAGCTTACTAGGCAGTCACTATTCACCCCTCCACTTT. The entire variable domain, with the rest obtained from reference TRBV7-2 and TRBJ1-6, is as follows: GAGVSQSPSNKVTEKGKDVELRCDPISGHTALYWYRQSLGQGLEFLIYFQGNSAPDKSGLPSDRFSAERTGGSVSTLTIQRTQQEDSAVYLCASSLLGSHYSPLHFGNGTRLTVT.

CDR3 nucleotides: TGTGCCAGCAGCTTGAGGGGGGTTGGCACCGGGGAGCTGTTTTTT. This translates into CASSLRGVGTGELFF. The rearrangement joins TRBV11-3 to TRBJ2-2; possibly TRBD1 or TRBD2 for D (6 bases each). Trimming cost V 3 bases and J 4 bases, with 12 bases left between them. The CDR3 contains 15 residues. The V gene's germline CDR1 is SGHNT and CDR2 YENEEA.

V gene TRBV5-1 combines with J gene TRBJ2-5; 10 nucleotides agree with TRBD2. V lost 0 bases to trimming and J lost 4 bases; unmatched junction nucleotides: 6. This CDR3 region has 16 residues. Germline assignment: CDR1 SGHRS and CDR2 YFSETQ. The CDR3 spells CASSLASGGMVETQYF. The CDR3 DNA reads TGCGCCAGCAGCTTGGCTAGCGGGGGTATGGTAGAGACCCAGTACTTC.

V is TRBV2 and J is TRBJ2-7; no clear D gene. Deletions cut 7 bases from V and 7 bases from J, with 17 bases between. The CDR3 extends over 13 amino acids. In germline, CDR1 is SNHLY, CDR2 FYNNEI. The CDR3 loop reads CASMPSTLGEQYV. The CDR3 region has the DNA TGTGCCAGCATGCCTAGTACGCTTGGGGAGCAGTACGTC.

The rearrangement links TRBV27 to TRBJ1-5; perhaps TRBD1 as D (5 bases). Germline values: CDR1 MNHEY, CDR2 SMNVEV (reference sequence). Trimming removed 7 bases from V and 0 bases from J, with 19 bases in between. This CDR3 spans 17 amino acids. The CDR3 DNA sequence: TGTGCCAGCACTCTAAGGGCAGGGTCGGATAGCAATCAGCCCCAGCATTTT. This gives the protein CASTLRAGSDSNQPQHF.

The genes are TRBV6-5 and TRBJ1-2, with 8 bases matching TRBD1. Germline CDR1 reads MNHEY; CDR2 reads SVGAGI. The CDR3 is 13 amino acids. J lost 7 bases, V lost 1 base, and 2 bases had no gene match. CDR3 sequence (DNA): TGTGCCAGCAGTTACTGGACAGGGTCTGGCTACACCTTC. Protein product: CASSYWTGSGYTF.

V is TRBV5-4 and J is TRBJ1-2; D ambiguous. This CDR3 region has 12 residues. Germline CDR1 is SGHNT and CDR2 is YYREEE (reference sequence). The ends were cut back, 1 base at V and 7 bases at J, with 8 bases in the middle. CDR3 loop: CASSLLSRGYTF. CDR3 sequence (DNA): TGTGCCAGCAGCTTGCTCTCTCGTGGCTACACCTTC.

The rearrangement uses TRBV5-1 and TRBJ2-1; TRBD2 matches 8 bases. V dropped 0 bases and J dropped 7; count of bases not matched to a gene: 9. Germline values: CDR1 SGHRS, CDR2 YFSETQ. The CDR3 sequence is 16 residues long. The CDR3: CASSLAGAGAGNEQFF. The CDR3 DNA sequence: TGCGCCAGCAGCTTGGCCGGAGCGGGGGCCGGGAATGAGCAGTTCTTC.

The table lists this clone with a count of one. The chain recombines TRBV10-3 with TRBJ1-6; D perhaps matches TRBD1 (5 bases). The germline V gene encodes CDR1 ENHRY and CDR2 SYGVKD. The CDR3 sequence is 12 residues long. Trimming shortened V by 6 bases and J by 8 bases, and 8 bases separated the two germline ends. The DNA of the CDR3 is TGTGCCATCAGACAGGAAGATTCACCCCTCCACTTT. This encodes CAIRQEDSPLHF.

This clone was counted a few times. The identical CDR3 is also encoded by other nucleotide sequences in the sample. The chain employs TRBV5-1 and TRBJ2-5, with no clear D. The germline gives CDR1 SGHRS, CDR2 YFSETQ. The CDR3 runs to 13 residues. V lost 0 bases and J 2 bases, leaving 5 bases between the germline ends. The CDR3 reads CASSLEGQETQYF. The CDR3 coding sequence is TGCGCCAGCAGCTTGGAGGGACAAGAGACCCAGTACTTC.

The rearrangement links TRBV6-1 to TRBJ1-4; D remains ambiguous. The CDR3 extends over 15 amino acids. V was cut by 2 bases and J by 7 bases, with 14 bases left in between. Germline values: CDR1 MNHNS, CDR2 SASEGT. Written as DNA, the CDR3 is TGTGCCAGCAGTGAACGTGGGGATTGGGGTGAAAAACTGTTTTTT. It codes for CASSERGDWGEKLFF.

Of note for this clone: This sample also contains other DNA sequences that code for the same CDR3. This chain connects TRBV7-9 to TRBJ1-1; 7 bases align to TRBD1. CDR3 length: 14 amino acids. The V segment lost 5 bases and the J segment 1 base; nucleotides outside the gene matches: 4. Germline loops: CDR1 SEHNR, CDR2 FQNEAQ (reference sequence). CDR3 coding DNA: TGTGCCAGCAGCCTCCCAGGGGGGAACACTGAAGCTTTCTTT. The encoded protein is CASSLPGGNTEAFF.

This clone was detected once. This chain uses TRBV2 with TRBJ1-4; D might be TRBD1 (5 bases). The germline V gene has CDR1 SNHLY and CDR2 FYNNEI. CDR3 length equals 13 residues. With 0 bases removed from V and 8 bases from J, the gap between germline ends came to 7 bases. This CDR3 is CASSEARGEKLFF. DNA for the CDR3: TGTGCCAGCAGTGAAGCCCGGGGGGAAAAACTGTTTTTT. The whole variable domain, remainder taken from reference TRBV2 and TRBJ1-4, is EPEVTQTPSHQVTQMGQEVILRCVPISNHLYFYWYRQILGQKVEFLVSFYNNEISEKSEIFDDQFSVERPDGSNFTLKIRSTKLEDSAMYFCASSEARGEKLFFGSGTQLSVL.

This chain uses TRBV7-9 with TRBJ2-5; D unresolved. Germline CDR1 and CDR2: SEHNR and FQNEAQ (reference sequence). This CDR3 spans 13 amino acids. Trimming stripped 3 bases from V and 3 bases from J, with 8 bases between. The CDR3 DNA is TGTGCCAGCAGCTTTCGACGGGAAGAGACCCAGTACTTC. Its protein is CASSFRREETQYF.

The V call is TRBV4-1, the J call TRBJ2-6; TRBD2 is a possible D gene (5 bases). The germline V gene encodes CDR1 MGHRA and CDR2 YSYEKL. There are 15 residues in the CDR3. V was shortened by 4 bases and J by 0 bases, with 7 bases between the two germline ends. CDR3 nucleotides: TGCGCCAGCAGCCCACGGGACTCTGGGGCCAACGTCCTGACTTTC. Its translation is CASSPRDSGANVLTF.

The chain is built from TRBV5-4 and TRBJ1-1; TRBD1 might be the D (6 bases). Trimming stripped 0 bases from V and 5 bases from J, with 8 bases between. The CDR3 length is 13 residues. The germline V gene has CDR1 SGHNT and CDR2 YYREEE (reference sequence). The CDR3 is CASSLDRETEAFF. As DNA, the CDR3 is TGTGCCAGCAGCTTGGACAGGGAAACTGAAGCTTTCTTT.

V usage is TRBV19 and J usage is TRBJ2-3, with TRBD2 matching 8 bases. Germline-derived CDR1 and CDR2 are LNHDA and SQIVND (reference sequence). The CDR3 length is 14 residues. J was trimmed by 5 bases and V by 5 bases; bases with no gene match: 6. The CDR3 region is CASSFGGAGDTQYF. CDR3 DNA: TGTGCCAGTAGTTTCGGGGGGGCCGGAGATACGCAGTATTTT.

The rearrangement uses TRBV30 and TRBJ1-5; tentatively, D is TRBD1 (5 bases). The CDR3 contains 14 residues. Germline V gives CDR1 GTSNPN, CDR2 SVGIG (reference sequence). The ends were cut back, 0 bases at V and 3 bases at J, with 9 bases in the middle. CDR3 amino acids: CAWSVRDLNQPQHF. The CDR3 nucleotides are TGTGCCTGGAGTGTCCGGGACCTCAATCAGCCCCAGCATTTT.

The V call is TRBV7-9, the J call TRBJ2-1; weak D call: TRBD1 (5 bases). Trimming removed 1 base at V and 0 bases at J, with 10 bases between. From germline, CDR1 is SEHNR and CDR2 FQNEAQ (reference sequence). This CDR3 has 16 amino acids. The DNA of the CDR3 is TGTGCCAGCAGCTTAGTTCAGGGTCCCTCCTACAATGAGCAGTTCTTC. Its protein is CASSLVQGPSYNEQFF.

The CDR3 spells CASSPSGLAAYNEQFF. The CDR3, as DNA: TGTGCCAGTAGCCCCTCGGGACTAGCGGCGTACAATGAGCAGTTCTTC. This chain uses TRBV19 with TRBJ2-1; 11 bases align to TRBD2. CDR3 length equals 16 residues. With V trimmed by 6 bases and J by 4 bases, 8 bases remained unmatched. CDR1 and CDR2 (germline): LNHDA, SQIVND (reference sequence).

The chain recombines TRBV6-5 with TRBJ2-5, with D tentatively TRBD1 (6 bases). Germline CDR1 and CDR2: MNHEY and SVGAGI. The CDR3 runs to 16 residues. Trimming pared 4 bases from V and 0 bases from J, leaving 15 bases between. Here the CDR3 reads CASSLTAGEYQETQYF. Written as DNA, the CDR3 is TGTGCCAGCAGTTTAACGGCAGGGGAATACCAAGAGACCCAGTACTTC.

V usage is TRBV9 and J usage is TRBJ2-3; 7 nucleotides match TRBD2. Trimming at V came to 4 bases and at J to 3 bases, leaving 11 bases not matched to a gene. Germline V gives CDR1 SGDLS, CDR2 YYNGEE. The CDR3 runs to 16 residues. CDR3 loop: CASSPRGGGETDTQYF. The DNA for the CDR3 is TGTGCCAGCAGCCCTCGGGGCGGGGGTGAGACAGATACGCAGTATTTT. The full variable domain, its missing parts supplied by reference TRBV9 and TRBJ2-3, is DSGVTQTPKHLITATGQRVTLRCSPRSGDLSVYWYQQSLDQGLQFLIQYYNGEERAKGNILERFSAQQFPDLHSELNLSSLELGDSALYFCASSPRGGGETDTQYFGPGTRLTVL.

CDR3 sequence: CASSPRVLQETQYF. The CDR3, as DNA: TGTGCCAGCAGCCCGAGGGTACTCCAAGAGACCCAGTACTTC. This sequence joins TRBV5-8 and TRBJ2-5; D is perhaps TRBD2 (5 bases). CDR1 and CDR2 (germline): SGHTS, YDEGEE. The CDR3 runs 14 residues. V was trimmed by 4 bases and J by 1 base, leaving 11 bases between them.

This clone has a handful of counts. This chain links TRBV11-3 with TRBJ2-5, with 10 bases identical to TRBD2. CDR1 SGHNT and CDR2 YENEEA come from the germline V gene. Germline trimming cut 6 bases from V and 5 bases from J; bases unmatched to any gene: 12. The CDR3 runs to 16 residues. CDR3 nucleotides: TGTGCCAGCAGTCAAGGGAGAGCGGGGGGGCACGAGACCCAGTACTTC. Its protein product is CASSQGRAGGHETQYF.

The chain uses TRBV6-5 and TRBJ1-2, with D tentatively TRBD1 (5 bases). Trimming left V 6 bases short and J 4 bases short, with 15 bases between. Germline CDR1 is MNHEY and CDR2 is SVGAGI. This CDR3 is 14 amino acids long. Here the CDR3 DNA reads TGTGCCAGCAGCGGGGGAGGGAGGGCCTATGGCTACACCTTC. Translation gives CASSGGGRAYGYTF.

The sample holds one count of this clone. The rearrangement links TRBV5-4 to TRBJ2-1; 7 bases align to TRBD2. The trim removed 2 bases at V and 2 bases at J, leaving 7 bases unmatched. The CDR3 consists of 16 residues. Germline V gene lookup returns CDR1 SGHNT and CDR2 YYREEE (reference sequence). The chain's CDR3 is CASSLAGLSPYNEQFF. CDR3 in DNA: TGTGCCAGCAGCTTAGCGGGACTCTCACCCTACAATGAGCAGTTCTTC.